Listed below are T cell receptor beta chains from one sample, sequenced in a study of T cells in Graves' hyperthyroidism and ophthalmopathy. TCRdb processed the multiplex PCR reads anew with MiXCR; each CDR3 protein has one entry. This sample carries some 720,000 distinct CDR3 sequences, 16% of them seen once, and the ten largest clones take around 8%. Sequenced material: blood. The receptors were sampled from a man between 18 and 35 years old with Graves' hyperthyroidism. Each CDR3 is given with its conserved first and last residue. Fields, in order: J gene, V gene, CDR3 protein.

j_gene: TRBJ1-5
v_gene: TRBV27
CDR3aa: CASKWTGGPEQPQHF

j_gene: TRBJ2-7
v_gene: TRBV30
CDR3aa: CAWSAGVPYEQYF

j_gene: TRBJ1-1
v_gene: TRBV7-3
CDR3aa: CASSLKRNTEAFF

j_gene: TRBJ1-3
v_gene: TRBV9
CDR3aa: CASSGGDTGNTIYF

j_gene: TRBJ2-7
v_gene: TRBV6-2/TRBV6-3
CDR3aa: CASILTGGYEQYF

j_gene: TRBJ2-1
v_gene: TRBV18
CDR3aa: CASSPGLAGEGEQFF

j_gene: TRBJ2-7
v_gene: TRBV10-3
CDR3aa: CAISESTGNSYEQYF

j_gene: TRBJ2-2
v_gene: TRBV11-2
CDR3aa: CASRALGGANTGELFF

j_gene: TRBJ2-5
v_gene: TRBV28
CDR3aa: CASVGFETQYF

j_gene: TRBJ2-1
v_gene: TRBV6-2/TRBV6-3
CDR3aa: CASSSLAGVTNEQFF

j_gene: TRBJ2-1
v_gene: TRBV13
CDR3aa: CASSLSEEREINNEQFF

j_gene: TRBJ2-5
v_gene: TRBV10-3
CDR3aa: CAISNRGSSWETQYF

j_gene: TRBJ1-5
v_gene: TRBV5-6
CDR3aa: CASSFYQGYSNQPQHF

j_gene: TRBJ2-1
v_gene: TRBV7-9
CDR3aa: CASSADGSLYEQFF

j_gene: TRBJ2-3
v_gene: TRBV20-1
CDR3aa: CSASPRGRGDTQYF

j_gene: TRBJ2-5
v_gene: TRBV12-5
CDR3aa: CASGFRSEETQYF

j_gene: TRBJ2-7
v_gene: TRBV28
CDR3aa: CASSFPSGSPSYEQYF

j_gene: TRBJ1-1
v_gene: TRBV28
CDR3aa: CASSFHRRGTEAFF

j_gene: TRBJ1-1
v_gene: TRBV6-1
CDR3aa: CASSEVSNTPTEAFF

j_gene: TRBJ2-1
v_gene: TRBV6-1
CDR3aa: CASSGHRTQFF

j_gene: TRBJ2-1
v_gene: TRBV11-3
CDR3aa: CASSLDSGFSYNEQFF

j_gene: TRBJ2-1
v_gene: TRBV7-3
CDR3aa: CASSSSRTGNNEQFF

j_gene: TRBJ1-1
v_gene: TRBV28
CDR3aa: CASSSGTGMAEAFF

j_gene: TRBJ2-1
v_gene: TRBV12-3/TRBV12-4
CDR3aa: CASSYRAGANEQFF

j_gene: TRBJ2-7
v_gene: TRBV5-6
CDR3aa: CASSLADREYYEQYF

j_gene: TRBJ1-1
v_gene: TRBV5-1
CDR3aa: CASSSQGRLNTEAFF

j_gene: TRBJ2-7
v_gene: TRBV6-5
CDR3aa: CASSYSRQGAYEQYF

j_gene: TRBJ2-3
v_gene: TRBV28
CDR3aa: CASSLGGRRATAQYF

j_gene: TRBJ1-2
v_gene: TRBV5-5
CDR3aa: CASSLRGQGGYGYTF

j_gene: TRBJ1-1
v_gene: TRBV7-9
CDR3aa: CASSLDVIADTEAFF

j_gene: TRBJ2-1
v_gene: TRBV7-6
CDR3aa: CASSPLADEQFF